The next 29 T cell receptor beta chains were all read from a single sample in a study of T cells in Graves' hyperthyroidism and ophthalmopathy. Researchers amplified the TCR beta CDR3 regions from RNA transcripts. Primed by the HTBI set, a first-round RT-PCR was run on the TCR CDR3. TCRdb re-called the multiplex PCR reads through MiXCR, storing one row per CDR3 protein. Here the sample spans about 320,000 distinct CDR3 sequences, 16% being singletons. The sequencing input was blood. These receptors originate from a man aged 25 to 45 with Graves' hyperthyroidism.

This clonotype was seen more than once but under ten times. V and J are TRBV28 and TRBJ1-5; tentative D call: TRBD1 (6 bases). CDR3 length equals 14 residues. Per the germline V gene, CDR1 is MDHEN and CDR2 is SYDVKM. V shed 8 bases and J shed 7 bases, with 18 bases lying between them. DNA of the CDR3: TGTGCCAGCCGCAGGGGCGGGTCTGGGCAGCCCCAGCATTTT. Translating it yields CASRRGGSGQPQHF.

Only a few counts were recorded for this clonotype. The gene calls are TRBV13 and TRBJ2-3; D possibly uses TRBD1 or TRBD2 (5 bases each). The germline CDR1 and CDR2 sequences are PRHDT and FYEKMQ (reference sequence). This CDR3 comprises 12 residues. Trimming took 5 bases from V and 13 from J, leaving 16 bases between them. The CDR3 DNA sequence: TGTGCCAGCAGCCCGGGACCACGGGTGGAGTATTTT. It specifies CASSPGPRVEYF.

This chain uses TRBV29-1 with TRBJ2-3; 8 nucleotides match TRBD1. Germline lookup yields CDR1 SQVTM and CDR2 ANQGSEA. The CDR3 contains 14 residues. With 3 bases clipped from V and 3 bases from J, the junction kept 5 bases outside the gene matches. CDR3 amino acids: CSVETGDRTDTQYF. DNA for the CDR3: TGCAGCGTTGAGACAGGGGATAGGACAGATACGCAGTATTTT.

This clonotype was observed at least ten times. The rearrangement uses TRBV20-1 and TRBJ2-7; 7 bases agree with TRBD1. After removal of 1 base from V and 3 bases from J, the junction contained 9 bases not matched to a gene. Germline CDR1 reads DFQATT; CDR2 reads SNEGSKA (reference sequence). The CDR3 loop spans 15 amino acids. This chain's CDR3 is CSARGDSTWDYEQYF. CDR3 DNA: TGCAGTGCTAGAGGGGACAGCACTTGGGACTACGAGCAGTACTTC.

The CDR3 DNA sequence: TGTGCCAGCAGTACCCTTCTCCCAGCTAACTATGGCTACACCTTC. Translating gives CASSTLLPANYGYTF. This chain joins TRBV6-1 and TRBJ1-2; no firm D call. The ends were cut back, 5 bases at V and 0 bases at J, with 13 bases in the middle. Germline CDR1 is MNHNS and CDR2 is SASEGT. This CDR3 is built from 15 residues.

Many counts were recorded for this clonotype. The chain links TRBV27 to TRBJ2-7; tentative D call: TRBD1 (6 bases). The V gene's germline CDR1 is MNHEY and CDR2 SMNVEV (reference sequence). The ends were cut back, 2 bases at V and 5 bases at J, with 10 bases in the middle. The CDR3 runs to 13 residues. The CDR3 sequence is CASSLTGNHEQYF. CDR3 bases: TGTGCCAGCAGTTTAACAGGGAACCACGAGCAGTACTTC.

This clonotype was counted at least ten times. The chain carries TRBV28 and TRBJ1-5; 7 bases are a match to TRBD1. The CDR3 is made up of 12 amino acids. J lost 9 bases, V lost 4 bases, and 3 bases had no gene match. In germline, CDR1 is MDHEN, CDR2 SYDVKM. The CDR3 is CASSSGDRPQHF. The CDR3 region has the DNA TGTGCCAGCAGTTCAGGGGACAGGCCCCAGCATTTT.

The CDR3 here is CAWERDNEQFF. The CDR3 nucleotides read TGTGCCTGGGAAAGGGACAATGAGCAGTTCTTC. The gene calls are TRBV30 and TRBJ2-1; no clear D. Trimming shortened V by 5 bases and J by 5 bases, and 7 bases separated the two germline ends. Looked up from germline, CDR1 is GTSNPN and CDR2 is SVGIG (reference sequence). The CDR3 spans 11 residues. Full variable domain (rest looked up from reference TRBV30 and TRBJ2-1): SQTIHQWPATLVQPVGSPLSLECTVEGTSNPNLYWYRQAAGRGLQLLFYSVGIGQISSEVPQNLSASRPQDRQFILSSKKLLLSDSGFYLCAWERDNEQFFGPGTRLTVL.

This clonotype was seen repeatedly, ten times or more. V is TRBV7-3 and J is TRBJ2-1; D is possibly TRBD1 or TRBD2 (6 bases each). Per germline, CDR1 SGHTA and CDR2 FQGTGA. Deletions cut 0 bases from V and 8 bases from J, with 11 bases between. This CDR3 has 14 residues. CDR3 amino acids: CASSLTGGEDEQFF. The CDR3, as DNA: TGTGCCAGCAGCTTAACCGGGGGCGAAGATGAGCAGTTCTTC. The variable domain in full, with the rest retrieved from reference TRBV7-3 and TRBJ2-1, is GAGVSQTPSNKVTEKGKYVELRCDPISGHTALYWYRQSLGQGPEFLIYFQGTGAADDSGLPNDRFFAVRPEGSVSTLKIQRTERGDSAVYLCASSLTGGEDEQFFGPGTRLTVL.

Written as DNA, the CDR3 is TGTGCCAGCCAACGTCCTAATGAGCAGTTCTTC. Amino acids: CASQRPNEQFF. This chain connects TRBV2 to TRBJ2-1; no reliable D call. Germline V gives CDR1 SNHLY, CDR2 FYNNEI. V lost 8 bases, J lost 7 bases, and 9 bases lay in between. CDR3 length equals 11 residues.

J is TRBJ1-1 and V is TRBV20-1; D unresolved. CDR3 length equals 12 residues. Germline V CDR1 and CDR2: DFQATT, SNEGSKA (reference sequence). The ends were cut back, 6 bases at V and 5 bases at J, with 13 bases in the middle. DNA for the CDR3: TGCAGTGCGTACACGGGGAGGACTGAAGCTTTCTTT. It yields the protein CSAYTGRTEAFF.

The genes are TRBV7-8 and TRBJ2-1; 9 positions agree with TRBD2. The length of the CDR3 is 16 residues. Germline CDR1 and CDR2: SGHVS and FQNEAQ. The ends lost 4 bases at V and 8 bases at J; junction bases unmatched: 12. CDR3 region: CASSSEAGGILDEQFF. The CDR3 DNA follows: TGTGCCAGCAGCTCAGAGGCGGGAGGGATTTTGGATGAGCAGTTCTTC.

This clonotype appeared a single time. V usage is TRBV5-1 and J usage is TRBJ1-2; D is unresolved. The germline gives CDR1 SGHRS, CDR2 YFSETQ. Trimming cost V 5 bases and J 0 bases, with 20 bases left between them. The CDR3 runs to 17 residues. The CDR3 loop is CASSPTSDRTPNYGYTF. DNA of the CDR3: TGCGCCAGCAGTCCGACATCCGATCGGACTCCTAACTATGGCTACACCTTC.

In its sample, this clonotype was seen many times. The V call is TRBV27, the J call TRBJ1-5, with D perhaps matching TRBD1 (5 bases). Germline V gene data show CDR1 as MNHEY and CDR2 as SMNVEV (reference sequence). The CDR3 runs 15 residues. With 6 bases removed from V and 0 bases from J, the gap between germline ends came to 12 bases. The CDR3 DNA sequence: TGTGCCAGCAGCCCGGGGGTGTATAGCAATCAGCCCCAGCATTTT. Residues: CASSPGVYSNQPQHF.

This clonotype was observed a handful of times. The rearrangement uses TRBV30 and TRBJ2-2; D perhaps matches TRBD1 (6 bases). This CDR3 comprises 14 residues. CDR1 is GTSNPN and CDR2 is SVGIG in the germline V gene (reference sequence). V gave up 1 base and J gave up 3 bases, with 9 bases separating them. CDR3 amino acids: CAWSGGTHTGELFF. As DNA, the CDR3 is TGTGCCTGGAGTGGAGGGACACACACCGGGGAGCTGTTTTTT.

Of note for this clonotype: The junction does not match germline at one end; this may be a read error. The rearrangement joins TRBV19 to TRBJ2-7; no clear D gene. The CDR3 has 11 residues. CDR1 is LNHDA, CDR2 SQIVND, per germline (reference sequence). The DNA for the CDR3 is TGTGCCAGTCGCGGACCCTACGAGCTGTACTTC. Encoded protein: CASRGPYELYF.

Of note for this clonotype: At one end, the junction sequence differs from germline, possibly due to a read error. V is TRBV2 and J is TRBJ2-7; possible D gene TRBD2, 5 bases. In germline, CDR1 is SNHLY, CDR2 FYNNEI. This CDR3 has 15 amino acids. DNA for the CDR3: TGCGCCAGCGGCCGGGGTCGACAAGGAGCCTACGAGCAGTACTTC. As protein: CASGRGRQGAYEQYF.

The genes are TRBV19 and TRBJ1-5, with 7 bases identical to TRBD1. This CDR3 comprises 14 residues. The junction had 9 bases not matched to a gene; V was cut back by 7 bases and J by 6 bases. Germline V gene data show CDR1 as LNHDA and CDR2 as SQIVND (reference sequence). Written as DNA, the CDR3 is TGTGCCAGTAATCAAGTAGGGGGCGGTCAGCCCCAGCATTTT. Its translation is CASNQVGGGQPQHF.

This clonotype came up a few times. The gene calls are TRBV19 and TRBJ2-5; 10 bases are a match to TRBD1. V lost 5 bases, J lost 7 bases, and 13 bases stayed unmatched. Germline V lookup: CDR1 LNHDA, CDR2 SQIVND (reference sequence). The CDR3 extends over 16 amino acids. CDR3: CASSDPGTGAIRTQYF. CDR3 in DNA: TGTGCCAGTAGTGACCCCGGGACAGGGGCCATTCGGACCCAGTACTTC.

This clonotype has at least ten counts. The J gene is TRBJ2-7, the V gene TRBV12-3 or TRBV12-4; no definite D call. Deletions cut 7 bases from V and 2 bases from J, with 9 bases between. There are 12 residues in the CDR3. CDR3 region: CASTDLTYEQYF. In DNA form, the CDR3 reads TGTGCCAGCACCGACCTGACCTACGAGCAGTACTTC.

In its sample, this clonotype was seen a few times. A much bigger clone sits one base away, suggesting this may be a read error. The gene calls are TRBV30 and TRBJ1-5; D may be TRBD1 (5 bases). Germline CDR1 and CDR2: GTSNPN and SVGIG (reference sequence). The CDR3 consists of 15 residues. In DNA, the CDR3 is TGTGCCTGGAGTCCCCGGGGGACTAGCAATCAGCCCCTGCATTTT. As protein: CAWSPRGTSNQPLHF.

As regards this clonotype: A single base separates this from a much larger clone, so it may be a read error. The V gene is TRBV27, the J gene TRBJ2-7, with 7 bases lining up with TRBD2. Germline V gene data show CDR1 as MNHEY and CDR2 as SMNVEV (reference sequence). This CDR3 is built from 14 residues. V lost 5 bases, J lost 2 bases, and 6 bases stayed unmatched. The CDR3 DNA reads TGTGCCAGCAGTCGAAAGGGGACTACCTACGAGCAGTACTTC. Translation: CASSRKGTTYEQYF.

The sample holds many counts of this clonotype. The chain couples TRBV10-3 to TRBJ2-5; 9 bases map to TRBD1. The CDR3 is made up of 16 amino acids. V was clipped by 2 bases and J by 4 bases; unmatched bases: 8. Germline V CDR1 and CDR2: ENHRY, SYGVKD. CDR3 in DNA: TGTGCCATCAGTGAGCCTCCGGGACAGGGACCAGAGACCCAGTACTTC. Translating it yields CAISEPPGQGPETQYF.

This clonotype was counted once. CDR3 region: CASSQSPQGDQPQHF. CDR3 sequence (DNA): TGTGCCAGCAGCCAAAGTCCCCAGGGTGATCAGCCCCAGCATTTT. The chain uses TRBV4-2 and TRBJ1-5; tentative D call: TRBD1 (5 bases). Germline V gives CDR1 LGHNA, CDR2 YNFKEQ. This CDR3 spans 15 amino acids. The germline V and J ends were trimmed by 2 bases and 5 bases, with 13 bases remaining between them.

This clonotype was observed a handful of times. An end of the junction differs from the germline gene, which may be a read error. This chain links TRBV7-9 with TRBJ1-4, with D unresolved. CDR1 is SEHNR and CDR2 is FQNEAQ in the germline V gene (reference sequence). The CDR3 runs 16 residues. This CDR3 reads CASSSTRESTIEKLFF. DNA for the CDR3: TGTGCCAGCAGCTCGACACGGGAGTCCACTATTGAAAAACTGTTTTTT. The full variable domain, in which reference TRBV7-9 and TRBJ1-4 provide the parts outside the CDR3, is DTGVSQNPRHKITKRGQNVTFRCDPISEHNRLYWYRQTLGQGPEFLTYFQNEAQLEKSRLLSDRFSAERPKGSFSTLEIQRTEQGDSAMYLCASSSTRESTIEKLFFGSGTQLSVL.

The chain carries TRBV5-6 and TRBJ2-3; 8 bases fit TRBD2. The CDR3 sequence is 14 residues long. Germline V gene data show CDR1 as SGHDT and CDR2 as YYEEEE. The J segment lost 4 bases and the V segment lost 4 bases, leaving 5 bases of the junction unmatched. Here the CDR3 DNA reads TGTGCCAGCAGCGGGACTAGTATTGCAGATACGCAGTATTTT. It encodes CASSGTSIADTQYF.

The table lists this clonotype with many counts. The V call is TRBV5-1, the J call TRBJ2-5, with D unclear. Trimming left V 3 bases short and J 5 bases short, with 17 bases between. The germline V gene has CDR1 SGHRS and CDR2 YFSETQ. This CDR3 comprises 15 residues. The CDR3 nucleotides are TGCGCCAGCAGCTCCGCACCTGACCCCGGGGAGACCCAGTACTTC. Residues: CASSSAPDPGETQYF.

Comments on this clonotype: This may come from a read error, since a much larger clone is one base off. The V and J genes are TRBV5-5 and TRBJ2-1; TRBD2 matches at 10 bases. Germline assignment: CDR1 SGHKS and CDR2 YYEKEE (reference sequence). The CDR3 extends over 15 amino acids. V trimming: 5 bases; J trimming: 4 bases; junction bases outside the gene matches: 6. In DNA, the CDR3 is TGTGCCAGCAGTACCGGGACTAGCGTTTACAATGAGCAGTTCTTC. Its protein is CASSTGTSVYNEQFF.

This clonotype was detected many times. This CDR3 reads CSVGGLRGEAEAFF. Here the CDR3 DNA reads TGCAGCGTTGGCGGTTTGAGGGGAGAAGCTGAAGCTTTCTTT. The rearrangement joins TRBV29-1 to TRBJ1-1; a possible D gene is TRBD1 (5 bases). From germline, CDR1 is SQVTM and CDR2 ANQGSEA. The CDR3 runs to 14 residues. V gave up 4 bases and J gave up 6 bases, with 18 bases separating them.